A single sample is the source of the 31 T cell receptor beta chains below, sequenced in a study of blood T cell repertoires in COVID-19. TCRdb's table, derived via immunoSEQ multiplex PCR, lists solely in-frame clones and lacks some. The sample consists of around 190,000 clones, 65% to 90% of them appearing once. The specimen sequenced was peripheral blood. The receptors originated from a human donor in a cohort sampled during active COVID-19.

The J gene is TRBJ2-1, the V gene TRBV3-1 (or the pseudogene TRBV3-2), with TRBD1 identical over 8 bases. Germline CDR1 and CDR2: LGHDT and YNNKEL (reference sequence). The CDR3 is made up of 14 amino acids. The ends lost 0 bases at V and 10 bases at J; junction bases unmatched: 5. In nucleotides, the CDR3 is TGTGCCAGCAGCCAAGAGATCAGGGGGCAAGAGCAGTTCTTC. It encodes CASSQEIRGQEQFF.

This rearrangement joins TRBV7-2 to TRBJ2-1; perhaps TRBD2 as D (6 bases). The CDR3 has 15 amino acids. V gave up 1 base and J gave up 15 bases, with 22 bases separating them. The germline gives CDR1 SGHTA, CDR2 FQGNSA. The CDR3 spells CASSLELAPTTGGFF. The CDR3, as DNA: TGTGCCAGCAGCTTAGAATTAGCGCCCACCACCGGGGGGTTCTTC.

The chain has TRBV6-2 or TRBV6-3 and TRBJ2-1; 8 nucleotides line up with TRBD1. Germline-derived CDR1 and CDR2 are MNHEY and SVGEGT. The CDR3 runs to 15 residues. J was trimmed by 9 bases and V by 4 bases; bases with no gene match: 11. CDR3 region: CASSSVDRVYGEQFF. The CDR3, as DNA: TGTGCCAGCAGTTCCGTGGACAGGGTATACGGTGAGCAGTTCTTC.

The chain employs TRBV10-3 and TRBJ2-7; 10 nucleotides match TRBD1. CDR1 is ENHRY, CDR2 SYGVKD, per germline. V dropped 3 bases and J dropped 4; count of bases not matched to a gene: 6. CDR3 size: 15 residues. CDR3 nucleotide sequence: TGTGCCATCAGTGACTTGGGACAGGGGATGTACGAGCAGTACTTC. This encodes CAISDLGQGMYEQYF.

The J gene is TRBJ2-5, the V gene TRBV5-1, with 8 positions matching TRBD2. J was trimmed by 9 bases and V by 3 bases; bases with no gene match: 7. CDR1 is SGHRS, CDR2 YFSETQ, per germline. CDR3 length equals 13 residues. DNA of the CDR3: TGCGCCAGCAGCTCCGCGGGGGGACTGGCCCAGTACTTC. Translated: CASSSAGGLAQYF. Using reference TRBV5-1 and TRBJ2-5 for the parts outside the CDR3, the full variable domain is KAGVTQTPRYLIKTRGQQVTLSCSPISGHRSVSWYQQTPGQGLQFLFEYFSETQRNKGNFPGRFSGRQFSNSRSEMNVSTLELGDSALYLCASSSAGGLAQYFGPGTRLLVL.

The chain joins TRBV12-3 or TRBV12-4 to TRBJ2-1; D is undetermined. The CDR3 is made up of 12 amino acids. The ends were cut back, 2 bases at V and 8 bases at J, with 7 bases in the middle. The CDR3: CASSLTVHEQFF. Here the CDR3 DNA reads TGTGCCAGCAGTTTAACTGTACATGAGCAGTTCTTC.

CDR3 in amino acids: CASSRDSSNQPQHF. The CDR3 nucleotides read TGTGCCAGCAGCCGAGACAGTAGCAATCAGCCCCAGCATTTT. J is TRBJ1-5 and V is TRBV2; D may be TRBD1 (5 bases). V was cut by 6 bases and J by 0 bases, with 9 bases left in between. Germline loops: CDR1 SNHLY, CDR2 FYNNEI. This CDR3 spans 14 amino acids.

The chain recombines TRBV27 with TRBJ2-7, with 12 bases fitting TRBD2. The V segment lost 5 bases and the J segment 4 bases; nucleotides outside the gene matches: 6. The CDR3 contains 15 residues. In germline, CDR1 is MNHEY, CDR2 SMNVEV (reference sequence). This CDR3 reads CASSPSSGRVYEQYF. The CDR3 DNA is TGTGCCAGCAGTCCATCTAGCGGGAGGGTTTACGAGCAGTACTTC.

The genes are TRBV29-1 and TRBJ2-7; TRBD1 aligns across 8 bases. Per germline, CDR1 SQVTM and CDR2 ANQGSEA. The CDR3 loop spans 14 amino acids. Losses at the gene ends were 6 bases for V and 1 base for J; bases not matched to a gene: 8. CDR3 nucleotides: TGCAGCGTAGGGGGCAGGGGGCCTTCCTACGAGCAGTACTTC. Protein product: CSVGGRGPSYEQYF.

V and J are TRBV28 and TRBJ1-4; possibly TRBD1 for D (6 bases). The CDR3 consists of 15 residues. V was clipped by 6 bases and J by 8 bases, with 19 bases between them. From germline, CDR1 is MDHEN and CDR2 SYDVKM. DNA of the CDR3: TGTGCCAGCAGCTCTGGGGGGGCAGGTTACGAAAAACTGTTTTTT. Translating it yields CASSSGGAGYEKLFF.

The rearrangement joins TRBV4-3 to TRBJ1-1; TRBD1 is a possible D gene (6 bases). From germline, CDR1 is LGHNA and CDR2 YSLEER. The ends were cut back, 0 bases at V and 1 base at J, with 6 bases in the middle. The CDR3 consists of 14 residues. CDR3 DNA: TGCGCCAGCAGCCAAGAGGACAGGAACACTGAAGCTTTCTTT. It translates to CASSQEDRNTEAFF.

In this sample, this clone turned up once. The V and J genes are TRBV3-1 (or the pseudogene TRBV3-2) and TRBJ1-2, with 8 bases that match TRBD1. V gave up 2 bases and J gave up 5 bases; unmatched junction bases: 13. The CDR3 spans 17 residues. The germline V gene encodes CDR1 LGHDT and CDR2 YNNKEL (reference sequence). CDR3 bases: TGTGCCAGCAGCCAAAAAATCTCAGGGGGCGGTGCTTATGGCTACACCTTC. It encodes CASSQKISGGGAYGYTF.

The rearrangement links TRBV12-3 or TRBV12-4 to TRBJ2-7; D possibly corresponds to TRBD1 (5 bases). The CDR3 has 12 residues. Trimming left V 2 bases short and J 3 bases short, with 5 bases between. The chain's CDR3 is CASSLQGYEQYF. CDR3 nucleotide sequence: TGTGCCAGCAGTTTACAGGGCTACGAGCAGTACTTC.

This chain joins TRBV7-5 and TRBJ2-7; the D call TRBD2 from the table was never checked on the DNA. TRBV7-5 is listed as a pseudogene. The CDR3 spans 18 residues. This CDR3 reads CARSLRALAGDGDYEQYF. The CDR3 DNA reads TGTGCCAGAAGCTTAAGGGCGCTAGCGGGGGACGGGGACTACGAGCAGTACTTC.

V gene TRBV2 combines with J gene TRBJ1-5; a possible D gene is TRBD1 (5 bases). The CDR3 is 13 residues long. From germline, CDR1 is SNHLY and CDR2 FYNNEI. The germline V and J ends were trimmed by 4 bases and 6 bases, with 10 bases remaining between them. The CDR3 DNA reads TGTGCCAGCAGTGGCGGCAGGGCTCAGCCCCAGCATTTT. As protein: CASSGGRAQPQHF.

The J gene is TRBJ1-1, the V gene TRBV5-6; 9 bases align to TRBD1. Germline V gives CDR1 SGHDT, CDR2 YYEEEE. V was pared by 1 base and J by 6 bases, with 7 bases of the junction left unmatched. The CDR3 totals 15 residues. CDR3 sequence reads: CASSLPSGQGAEAFF. CDR3 DNA sequence: TGTGCCAGCAGCTTGCCCTCGGGACAGGGTGCTGAAGCTTTCTTT.

This rearrangement joins TRBV5-4 to TRBJ2-1; TRBD2 agrees at 13 bases. Looked up from germline, CDR1 is SGHNT and CDR2 is YYREEE (reference sequence). The V and J ends lost 4 bases and 9 bases, in that order; junction bases with no gene match: 7. The CDR3 covers 15 residues. CDR3 region: CASSQLAGGMGEQFF. The CDR3 bases are TGTGCCAGCAGCCAACTAGCGGGAGGGATGGGTGAGCAGTTCTTC.

This clone was detected only a few times. This chain's CDR3 is CASSLAAGAEEQYF. CDR3 DNA: TGTGCCAGCAGCTTAGCGGCAGGGGCAGAAGAGCAGTACTTC. The J gene is TRBJ2-7, the V gene TRBV7-2, with D perhaps TRBD1 (6 bases). This CDR3 comprises 14 residues. CDR1 and CDR2 from the germline V gene are SGHTA and FQGNSA. Trimming took off 0 bases at V and 7 bases at J, with 13 bases between the two ends.

This chain joins TRBV11-3 and TRBJ2-5; 8 nucleotides agree with TRBD2. Germline V gene lookup returns CDR1 SGHNT and CDR2 YENEEA. The CDR3 runs to 15 residues. Unmatched junction bases numbered 4, after V lost 0 bases and J lost 4 bases. CDR3 in amino acids: CASSLEGTSGETQYF. The DNA for the CDR3 is TGTGCCAGCAGCTTAGAAGGGACTAGTGGAGAGACCCAGTACTTC.

This clone was counted between two and nine times. V is TRBV15 and J is TRBJ2-7, with D perhaps TRBD1 (5 bases). V gave up 2 bases and J gave up 2 bases, with 10 bases separating them. This CDR3 has 14 amino acids. Germline CDR1 LNHNV, CDR2 YYDKDF (reference sequence). For the CDR3, the DNA is TGTGCCACCAGCAGACTAAAGGGGCCCTACGAGCAGTACTTC. It specifies CATSRLKGPYEQYF.

The gene calls are TRBV5-4 and TRBJ2-2; a possible D gene is TRBD2 (6 bases). The V gene's germline CDR1 is SGHNT and CDR2 YYREEE (reference sequence). The V end lost 4 bases, the J end lost 4 bases, and 17 bases lay between the germline ends. The CDR3 is made up of 16 amino acids. The CDR3 nucleotides read TGTGCCAGCAGCGGAACTTTTAGCGGCGGCACCGGGGAGCTGTTTTTT. Protein: CASSGTFSGGTGELFF.

This clone showed up just a few times. The genes are TRBV6-6 and TRBJ1-1; 10 bases match TRBD1. The CDR3 length is 16 residues. The germline V gene has CDR1 MNHNY and CDR2 SVGAGI (reference sequence). Trimming at V came to 5 bases and at J to 1 base, leaving 7 bases not matched to a gene. The CDR3 protein is CASSRQGALRNTEAFF. DNA of the CDR3: TGTGCCAGCAGTCGACAGGGGGCGCTTAGGAACACTGAAGCTTTCTTT.

V is TRBV5-5 and J is TRBJ2-1; TRBD1 matches 10 bases. Germline CDR1 and CDR2: SGHKS and YYEKEE (reference sequence). The CDR3 is 15 amino acids. Trimming removed 3 bases from V and 4 bases from J; junction bases left unmatched: 4. The CDR3 DNA sequence: TGTGCCAGCAGCTGGGGACAGGGGAATTACAATGAGCAGTTCTTC. It yields the protein CASSWGQGNYNEQFF.

This CDR3 reads CASSWNSPGGSTEAFF. The CDR3, as DNA: TGCGCCAGCAGCTGGAACAGCCCGGGAGGGAGCACTGAAGCTTTCTTT. The V and J genes are TRBV5-1 and TRBJ1-1, with D unclear. The germline V and J ends were trimmed by 3 bases and 4 bases, with 19 bases remaining between them. The CDR3 has 16 amino acids. Germline lookup yields CDR1 SGHRS and CDR2 YFSETQ.

This clone has only one observation. The rearrangement joins TRBV4-3 to TRBJ2-3, with 12 bases lining up with TRBD2. This CDR3 region has 16 residues. Trimming cost V 2 bases and J 5 bases; bases outside gene matches: 5. CDR1 is LGHNA, CDR2 YSLEER, per germline. CDR3 coding DNA: TGCGCCAGCAGCCAACTAGCGGGAGGGCCGGGAGATACGCAGTATTTT. Translation gives CASSQLAGGPGDTQYF.

The chain carries TRBV6-5 and TRBJ2-1; D remains unclear. The CDR3 spans 14 residues. Germline V lookup: CDR1 MNHEY, CDR2 SVGAGI. Trimming cost V 5 bases and J 5 bases, with 13 bases left between them. CDR3 protein: CASSPSLTHNEQFF. CDR3 bases: TGTGCCAGCAGTCCATCCCTTACACACAATGAGCAGTTCTTC.

The rearrangement joins TRBV4-1 to TRBJ2-7; 7 bases agree with TRBD1. Germline V gene lookup returns CDR1 MGHRA and CDR2 YSYEKL. V gave up 3 bases and J gave up 9 bases; unmatched junction bases: 8. CDR3 length: 13 amino acids. The CDR3: CASSQTGLSGQYF. The CDR3 DNA reads TGCGCCAGCAGCCAGACAGGGTTATCGGGGCAGTACTTC.

The chain is built from TRBV5-5 and TRBJ1-1, with 8 bases lining up with TRBD1. The CDR3 runs to 16 residues. CDR1 is SGHKS, CDR2 YYEKEE, per germline (reference sequence). The ends lost 3 bases at V and 5 bases at J; junction bases unmatched: 12. This CDR3 reads CASSSYSGGRLTEAFF. The CDR3 DNA sequence: TGTGCCAGCAGCTCATACTCAGGGGGCCGGCTAACTGAAGCTTTCTTT.

V gene TRBV18 combines with J gene TRBJ1-2, with 7 bases identical to TRBD1. The CDR3 covers 15 residues. CDR1 and CDR2 (germline): KGHSH, LQKENI. The junction had 8 bases not matched to a gene; V was cut back by 5 bases and J by 2 bases. CDR3 sequence reads: CASSAIETGNYGYTF. The CDR3 DNA follows: TGTGCCAGCTCAGCCATCGAGACAGGGAACTATGGCTACACCTTC. The full variable domain, its missing parts supplied by reference TRBV18 and TRBJ1-2, is NAGVMQNPRHLVRRRGQEARLRCSPMKGHSHVYWYRQLPEEGLKFMVYLQKENIIDESGMPKERFSAEFPKEGPSILRIQQVVRGDSAAYFCASSAIETGNYGYTFGSGTRLTVV.

CDR3 amino acids: CASSYSGQGDQPQHF. The DNA for the CDR3 is TGTGCCAGCAGTTACTCGGGGCAGGGCGATCAGCCCCAGCATTTT. The chain has TRBV6-5 and TRBJ1-5; tentative D call: TRBD1 (5 bases). The ends were cut back, 0 bases at V and 5 bases at J, with 11 bases in the middle. The length of the CDR3 is 15 residues. Per germline, CDR1 MNHEY and CDR2 SVGAGI.

This sequence joins TRBV28 and TRBJ1-5, with TRBD1 matching 7 bases. V shed 7 bases and J 7 bases; nucleotides not matched to a gene: 7. The CDR3 runs 13 residues. CDR1 MDHEN and CDR2 SYDVKM come from the germline V gene. The CDR3: CASTAGGWQPQHF. Here the CDR3 DNA reads TGTGCCAGCACCGCAGGGGGTTGGCAGCCCCAGCATTTT.